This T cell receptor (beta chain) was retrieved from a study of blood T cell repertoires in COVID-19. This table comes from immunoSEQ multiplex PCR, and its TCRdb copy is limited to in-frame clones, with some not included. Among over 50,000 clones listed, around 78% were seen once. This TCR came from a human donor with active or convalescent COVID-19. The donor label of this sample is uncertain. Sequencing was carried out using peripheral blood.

CDR3: CASSSGTWNEKLFF. Written as DNA, the CDR3 is TGTGCCAGCAGCTCCGGGACATGGAACGAAAAACTGTTTTTT. The V call is TRBV5-4, the J call TRBJ1-4, with D perhaps TRBD1 (6 bases). The germline V gene encodes CDR1 SGHNT and CDR2 YYREEE (reference sequence). With 3 bases removed from V and 8 bases from J, the gap between germline ends came to 14 bases. This CDR3 has 14 amino acids.